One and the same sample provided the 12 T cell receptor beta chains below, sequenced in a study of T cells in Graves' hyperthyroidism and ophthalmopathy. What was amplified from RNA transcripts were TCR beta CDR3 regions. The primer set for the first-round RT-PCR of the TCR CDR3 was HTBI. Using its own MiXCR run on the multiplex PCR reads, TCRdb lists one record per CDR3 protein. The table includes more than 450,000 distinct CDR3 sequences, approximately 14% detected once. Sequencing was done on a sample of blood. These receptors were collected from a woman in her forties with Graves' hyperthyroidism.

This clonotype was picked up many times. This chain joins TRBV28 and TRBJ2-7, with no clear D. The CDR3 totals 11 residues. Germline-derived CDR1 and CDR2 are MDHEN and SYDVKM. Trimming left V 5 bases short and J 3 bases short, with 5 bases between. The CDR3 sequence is CASSRVYEQYF. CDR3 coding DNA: TGTGCCAGCAGTAGGGTCTACGAGCAGTACTTC.

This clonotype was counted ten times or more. The DNA for the CDR3 is TGCGCCAGCAGCTTGGAAACGACTAGCGGGGCCCCCTACAATGAGCAGTTCTTC. This gives the protein CASSLETTSGAPYNEQFF. The chain recombines TRBV5-1 with TRBJ2-1; 11 nucleotides agree with TRBD2. Trimming removed 0 bases from V and 2 bases from J; junction bases left unmatched: 7. CDR1 is SGHRS, CDR2 YFSETQ, per germline. The CDR3 runs to 18 residues.

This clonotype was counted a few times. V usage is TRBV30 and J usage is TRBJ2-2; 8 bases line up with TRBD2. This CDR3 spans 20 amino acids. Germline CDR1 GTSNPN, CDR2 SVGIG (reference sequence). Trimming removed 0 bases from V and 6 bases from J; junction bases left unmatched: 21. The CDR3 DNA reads TGTGCCTGGAGTGTACAAATTGGGCGGGAGGATATGGGTTATGCCGGGGAGCTGTTTTTT. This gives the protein CAWSVQIGREDMGYAGELFF. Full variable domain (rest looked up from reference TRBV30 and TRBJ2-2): SQTIHQWPATLVQPVGSPLSLECTVEGTSNPNLYWYRQAAGRGLQLLFYSVGIGQISSEVPQNLSASRPQDRQFILSSKKLLLSDSGFYLCAWSVQIGREDMGYAGELFFGEGSRLTVL.

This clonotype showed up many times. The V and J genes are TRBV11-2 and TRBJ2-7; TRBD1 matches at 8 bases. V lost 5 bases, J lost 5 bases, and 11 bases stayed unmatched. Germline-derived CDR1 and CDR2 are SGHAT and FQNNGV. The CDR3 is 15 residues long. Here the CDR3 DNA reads TGTGCCAGCAGCCCCAGGACAGGGCCTGGGAACGAGCAGTACTTC. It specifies CASSPRTGPGNEQYF.

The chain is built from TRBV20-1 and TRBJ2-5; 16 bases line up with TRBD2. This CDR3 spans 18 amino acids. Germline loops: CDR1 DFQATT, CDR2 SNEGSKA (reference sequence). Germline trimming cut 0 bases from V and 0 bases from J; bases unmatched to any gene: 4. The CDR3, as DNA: TGCAGTGCTAGAGACCTCGGGACTAGCGGGAGGGACCAAGAGACCCAGTACTTC. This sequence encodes CSARDLGTSGRDQETQYF.

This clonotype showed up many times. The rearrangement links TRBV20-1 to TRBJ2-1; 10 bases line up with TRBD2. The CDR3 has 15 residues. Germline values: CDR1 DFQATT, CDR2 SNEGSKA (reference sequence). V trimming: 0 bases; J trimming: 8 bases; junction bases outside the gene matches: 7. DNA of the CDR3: TGCAGTGCTAGAGATGATAGCGGGAGGTACGATGAGCAGTTCTTC. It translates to CSARDDSGRYDEQFF.

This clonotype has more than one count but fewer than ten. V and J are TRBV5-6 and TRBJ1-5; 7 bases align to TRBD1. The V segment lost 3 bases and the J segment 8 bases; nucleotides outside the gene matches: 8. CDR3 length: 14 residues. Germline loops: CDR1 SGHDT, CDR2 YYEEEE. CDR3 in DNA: TGTGCCAGCAGCTCCGGCGCAGGGGGTAAGCCCCAGCATTTT. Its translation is CASSSGAGGKPQHF.

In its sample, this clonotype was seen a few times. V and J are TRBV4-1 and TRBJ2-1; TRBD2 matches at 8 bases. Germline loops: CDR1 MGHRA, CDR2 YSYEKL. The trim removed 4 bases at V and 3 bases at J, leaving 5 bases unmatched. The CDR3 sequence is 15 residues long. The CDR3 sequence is CASSPHGGVYNEQFF. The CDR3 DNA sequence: TGCGCCAGCAGCCCTCACGGGGGGGTCTACAATGAGCAGTTCTTC.

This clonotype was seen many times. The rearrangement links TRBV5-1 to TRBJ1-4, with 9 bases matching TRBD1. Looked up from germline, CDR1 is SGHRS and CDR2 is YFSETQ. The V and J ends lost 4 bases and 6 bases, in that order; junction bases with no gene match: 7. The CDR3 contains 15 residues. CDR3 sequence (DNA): TGCGCCAGCAGCATCGGGACAGGGACGGATGAAAAACTGTTTTTT. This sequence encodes CASSIGTGTDEKLFF.

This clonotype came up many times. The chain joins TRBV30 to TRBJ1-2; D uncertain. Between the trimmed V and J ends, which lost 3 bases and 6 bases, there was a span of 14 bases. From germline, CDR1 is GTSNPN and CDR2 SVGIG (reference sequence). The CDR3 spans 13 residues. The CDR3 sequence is CAWSGSMTHGYTF. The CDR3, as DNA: TGTGCCTGGAGCGGAAGTATGACCCATGGCTACACCTTC.

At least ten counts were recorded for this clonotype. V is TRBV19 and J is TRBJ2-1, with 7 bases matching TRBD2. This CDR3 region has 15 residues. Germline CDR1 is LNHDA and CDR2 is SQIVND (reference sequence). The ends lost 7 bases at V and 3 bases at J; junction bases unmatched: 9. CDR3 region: CASTLSSGGYNEQFF. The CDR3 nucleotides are TGTGCCAGTACCCTGTCTAGCGGAGGCTACAATGAGCAGTTCTTC.

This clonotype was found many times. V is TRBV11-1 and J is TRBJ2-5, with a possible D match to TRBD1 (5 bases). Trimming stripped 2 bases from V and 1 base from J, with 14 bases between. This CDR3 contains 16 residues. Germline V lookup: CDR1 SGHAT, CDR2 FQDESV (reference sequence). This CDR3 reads CASSLLTTVIQETQYF. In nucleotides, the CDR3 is TGTGCCAGCAGCTTACTCACGACAGTAATCCAAGAGACCCAGTACTTC.